The entry below gives a single T cell receptor beta chain sequence along with its context. Its target is not known. The sample is drawn from a study of T cells in Graves' hyperthyroidism and ophthalmopathy. Recently diagnosed hyperthyroidism of less than 2 months' duration affected patients aged 18 to 65. TCR beta CDR3 regions were amplified from RNA. The HTBI primer set served for first-round RT-PCR of the TCR CDR3. TCRdb independently ran MiXCR on the multiplex PCR reads; one entry per CDR3 protein. The sample carries 530,000 or so distinct CDR3 sequences, about 45% recorded once. Trimming removed 1 base from V and 5 bases from J, with 8 bases in between. Germline V gene sequence: CDR1 SNHLY, CDR2 FYNNEI. The length of the CDR3 is 14 residues. Overall study findings and caveats: Ophthalmopathy and stable hyperthyroidism were told apart by a 13 V-J model. Blood held most thyroid clonotypes expanded above 0.001 frequency.

The sample consisted of peripheral blood or thyroid tissue (not recorded which). This chain uses TRBV2 with TRBJ1-4; no clear D. The source is a woman aged 18 to 35 with Graves' hyperthyroidism. CDR3 nucleotides: TGTGCCAGCAGTGAAGAGGAGCTCAATGAAAAACTGTTTTTT. The encoded protein is CASSEEELNEKLFF.